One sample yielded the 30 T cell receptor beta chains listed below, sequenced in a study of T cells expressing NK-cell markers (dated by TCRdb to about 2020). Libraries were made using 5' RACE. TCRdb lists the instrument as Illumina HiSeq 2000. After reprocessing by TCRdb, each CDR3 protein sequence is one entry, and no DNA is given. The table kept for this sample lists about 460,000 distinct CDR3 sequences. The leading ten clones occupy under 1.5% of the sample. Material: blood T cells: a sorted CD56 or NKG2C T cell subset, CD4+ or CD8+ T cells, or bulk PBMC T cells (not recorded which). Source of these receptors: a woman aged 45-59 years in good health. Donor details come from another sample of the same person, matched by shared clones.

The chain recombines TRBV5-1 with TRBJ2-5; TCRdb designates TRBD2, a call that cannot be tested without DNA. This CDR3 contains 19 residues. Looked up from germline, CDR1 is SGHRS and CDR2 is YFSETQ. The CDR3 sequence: CASSYGWTSGHRFMETQYF.

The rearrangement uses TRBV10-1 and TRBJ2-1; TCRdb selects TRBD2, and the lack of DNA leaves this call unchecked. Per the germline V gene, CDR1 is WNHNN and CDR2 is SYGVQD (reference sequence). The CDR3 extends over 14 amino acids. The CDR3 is CAANLLAFTDEQFF.

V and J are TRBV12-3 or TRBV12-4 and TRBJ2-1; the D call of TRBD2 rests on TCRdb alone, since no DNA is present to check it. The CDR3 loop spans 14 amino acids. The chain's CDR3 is CASWLGLLNNEQFF.

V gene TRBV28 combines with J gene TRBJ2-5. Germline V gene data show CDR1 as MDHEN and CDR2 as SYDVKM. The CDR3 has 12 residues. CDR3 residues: CATNKIQETQYF.

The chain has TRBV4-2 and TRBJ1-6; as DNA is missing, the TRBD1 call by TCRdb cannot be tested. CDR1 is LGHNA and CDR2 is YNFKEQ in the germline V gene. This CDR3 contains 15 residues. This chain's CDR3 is CASSQEGDVNSPLHF.

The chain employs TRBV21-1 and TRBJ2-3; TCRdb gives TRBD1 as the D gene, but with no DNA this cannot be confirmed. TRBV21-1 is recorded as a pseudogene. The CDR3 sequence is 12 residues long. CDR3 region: CASSYRDLSQYF.

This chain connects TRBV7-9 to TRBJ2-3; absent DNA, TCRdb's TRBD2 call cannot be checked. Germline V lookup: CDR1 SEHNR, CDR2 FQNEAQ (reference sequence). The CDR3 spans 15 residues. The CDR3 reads CASSEGAAYTDTQYF. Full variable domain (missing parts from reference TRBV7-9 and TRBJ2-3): DTGVSQNPRHKITKRGQNVTFRCDPISEHNRLYWYRQTLGQGPEFLTYFQNEAQLEKSRLLSDRFSAERPKGSFSTLEIQRTEQGDSAMYLCASSEGAAYTDTQYFGPGTRLTVL.

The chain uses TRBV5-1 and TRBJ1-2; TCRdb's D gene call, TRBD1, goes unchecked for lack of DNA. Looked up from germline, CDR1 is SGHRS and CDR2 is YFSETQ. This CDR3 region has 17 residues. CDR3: CASSSQTAGASNYGYTF.

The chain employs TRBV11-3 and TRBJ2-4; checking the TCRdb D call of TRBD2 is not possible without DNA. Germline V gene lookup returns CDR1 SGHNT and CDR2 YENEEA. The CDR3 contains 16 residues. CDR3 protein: CASSSEVELAKNIQYF. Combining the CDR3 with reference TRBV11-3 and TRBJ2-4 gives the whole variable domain EAGVVQSPRYKIIEKKQPVAFWCNPISGHNTLYWYLQNLGQGPELLIRYENEEAVDDSQLPKDRFSAERLKGVDSTLKIQPAELGDSAVYLCASSSEVELAKNIQYFGAGTRLSVL.

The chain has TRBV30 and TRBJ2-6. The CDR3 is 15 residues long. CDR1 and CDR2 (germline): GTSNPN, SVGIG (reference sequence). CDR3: CAWSVRSSGANVLTF.

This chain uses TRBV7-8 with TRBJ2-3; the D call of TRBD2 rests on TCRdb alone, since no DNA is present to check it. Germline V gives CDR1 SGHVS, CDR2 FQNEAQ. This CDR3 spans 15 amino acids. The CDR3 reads CASTLRGSLTDTQYF.

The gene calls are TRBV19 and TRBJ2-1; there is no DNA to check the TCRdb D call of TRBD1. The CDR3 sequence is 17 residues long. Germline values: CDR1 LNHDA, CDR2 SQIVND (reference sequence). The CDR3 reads CASSRLGQRNSYNEQFF.

The CDR3 sequence: CASSLTGSVNTGELFF. This chain connects TRBV11-2 to TRBJ2-2; TCRdb's D call of TRBD2 is untestable without DNA. The CDR3 spans 16 residues. CDR1 and CDR2 (germline): SGHAT, FQNNGV. Supplemented by reference TRBV11-2 and TRBJ2-2, the full variable domain reads EAGVAQSPRYKIIEKRQSVAFWCNPISGHATLYWYQQILGQGPKLLIQFQNNGVVDDSQLPKDRFSAERLKGVDSTLKIQPAKLEDSAVYLCASSLTGSVNTGELFFGEGSRLTVL.

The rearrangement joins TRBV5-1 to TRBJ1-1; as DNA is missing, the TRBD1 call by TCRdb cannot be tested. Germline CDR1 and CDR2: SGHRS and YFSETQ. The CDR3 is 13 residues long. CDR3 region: CASSPQGWTEAFF.

The CDR3 is CASSEGQGGYIQYF. V gene TRBV2 combines with J gene TRBJ2-4; TCRdb lists TRBD1, though no DNA is available to test this call. Per germline, CDR1 SNHLY and CDR2 FYNNEI. The CDR3 runs to 14 residues.

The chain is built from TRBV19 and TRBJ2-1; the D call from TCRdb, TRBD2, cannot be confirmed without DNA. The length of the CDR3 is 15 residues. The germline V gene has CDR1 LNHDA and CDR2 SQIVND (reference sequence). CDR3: CASSTGLVSSNEQFF. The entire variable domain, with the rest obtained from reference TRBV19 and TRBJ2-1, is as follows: DGGITQSPKYLFRKEGQNVTLSCEQNLNHDAMYWYRQDPGQGLRLIYYSQIVNDFQKGDIAEGYSVSREKKESFPLTVTSAQKNPTAFYLCASSTGLVSSNEQFFGPGTRLTVL.

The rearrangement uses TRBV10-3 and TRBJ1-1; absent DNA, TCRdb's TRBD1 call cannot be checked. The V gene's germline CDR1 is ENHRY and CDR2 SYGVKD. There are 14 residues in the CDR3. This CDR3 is CAISSRLGNTEAFF.

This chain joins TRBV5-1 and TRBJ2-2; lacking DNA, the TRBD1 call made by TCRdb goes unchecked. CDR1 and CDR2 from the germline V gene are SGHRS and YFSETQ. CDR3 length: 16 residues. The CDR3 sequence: CASSPYGQGYTGELFF.

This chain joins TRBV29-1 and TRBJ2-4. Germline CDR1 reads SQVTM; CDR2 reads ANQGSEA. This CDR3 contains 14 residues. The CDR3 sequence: CSVAFVLAKNIQYF.

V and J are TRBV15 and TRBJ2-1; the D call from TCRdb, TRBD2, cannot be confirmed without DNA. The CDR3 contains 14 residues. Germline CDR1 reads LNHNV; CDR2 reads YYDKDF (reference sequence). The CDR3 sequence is CATSRDRTPPYPFF.

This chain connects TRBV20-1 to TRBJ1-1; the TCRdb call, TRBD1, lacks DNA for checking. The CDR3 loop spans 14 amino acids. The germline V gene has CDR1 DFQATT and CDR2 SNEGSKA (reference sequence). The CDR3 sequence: CSASGRGANTEAFF.

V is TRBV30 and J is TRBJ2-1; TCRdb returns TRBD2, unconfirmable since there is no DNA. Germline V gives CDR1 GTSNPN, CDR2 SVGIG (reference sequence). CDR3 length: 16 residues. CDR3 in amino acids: CAWSVHSGRATIEQFF. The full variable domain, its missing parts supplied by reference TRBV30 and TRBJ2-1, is SQTIHQWPATLVQPVGSPLSLECTVEGTSNPNLYWYRQAAGRGLQLLFYSVGIGQISSEVPQNLSASRPQDRQFILSSKKLLLSDSGFYLCAWSVHSGRATIEQFFGPGTRLTVL.

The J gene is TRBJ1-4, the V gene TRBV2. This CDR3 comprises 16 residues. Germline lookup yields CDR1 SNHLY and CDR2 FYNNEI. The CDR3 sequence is CASSHENSATNEKLFF.

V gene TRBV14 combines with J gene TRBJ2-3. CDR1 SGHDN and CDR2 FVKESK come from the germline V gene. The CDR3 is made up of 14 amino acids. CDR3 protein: CASSPGGALDTQYF.

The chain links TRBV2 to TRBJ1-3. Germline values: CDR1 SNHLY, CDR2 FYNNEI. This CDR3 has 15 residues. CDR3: CASSEARSSGNTIYF.

CDR3: CASSPVRDRGTDTQYF. V usage is TRBV12-3 or TRBV12-4 and J usage is TRBJ2-3; TCRdb lists TRBD1, though no DNA is available to test this call. The CDR3 extends over 16 amino acids.

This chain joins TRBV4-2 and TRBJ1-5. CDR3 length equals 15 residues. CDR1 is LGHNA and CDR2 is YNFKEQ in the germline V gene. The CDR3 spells CASSATAYSNQPQHF.

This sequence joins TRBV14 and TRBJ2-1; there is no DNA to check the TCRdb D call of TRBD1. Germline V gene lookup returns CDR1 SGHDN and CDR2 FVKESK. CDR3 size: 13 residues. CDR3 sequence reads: CASSQRAGQGQFF.

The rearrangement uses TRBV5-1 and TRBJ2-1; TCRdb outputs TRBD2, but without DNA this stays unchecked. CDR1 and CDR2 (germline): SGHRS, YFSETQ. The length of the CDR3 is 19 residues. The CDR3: CASSGGVRLAGALYNEQFF. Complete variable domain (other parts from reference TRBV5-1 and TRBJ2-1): KAGVTQTPRYLIKTRGQQVTLSCSPISGHRSVSWYQQTPGQGLQFLFEYFSETQRNKGNFPGRFSGRQFSNSRSEMNVSTLELGDSALYLCASSGGVRLAGALYNEQFFGPGTRLTVL.

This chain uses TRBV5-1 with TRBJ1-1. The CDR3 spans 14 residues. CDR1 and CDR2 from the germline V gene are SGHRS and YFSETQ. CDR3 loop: CASSLEVGLTEAFF. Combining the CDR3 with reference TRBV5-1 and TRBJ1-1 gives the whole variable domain KAGVTQTPRYLIKTRGQQVTLSCSPISGHRSVSWYQQTPGQGLQFLFEYFSETQRNKGNFPGRFSGRQFSNSRSEMNVSTLELGDSALYLCASSLEVGLTEAFFGQGTRLTVV.